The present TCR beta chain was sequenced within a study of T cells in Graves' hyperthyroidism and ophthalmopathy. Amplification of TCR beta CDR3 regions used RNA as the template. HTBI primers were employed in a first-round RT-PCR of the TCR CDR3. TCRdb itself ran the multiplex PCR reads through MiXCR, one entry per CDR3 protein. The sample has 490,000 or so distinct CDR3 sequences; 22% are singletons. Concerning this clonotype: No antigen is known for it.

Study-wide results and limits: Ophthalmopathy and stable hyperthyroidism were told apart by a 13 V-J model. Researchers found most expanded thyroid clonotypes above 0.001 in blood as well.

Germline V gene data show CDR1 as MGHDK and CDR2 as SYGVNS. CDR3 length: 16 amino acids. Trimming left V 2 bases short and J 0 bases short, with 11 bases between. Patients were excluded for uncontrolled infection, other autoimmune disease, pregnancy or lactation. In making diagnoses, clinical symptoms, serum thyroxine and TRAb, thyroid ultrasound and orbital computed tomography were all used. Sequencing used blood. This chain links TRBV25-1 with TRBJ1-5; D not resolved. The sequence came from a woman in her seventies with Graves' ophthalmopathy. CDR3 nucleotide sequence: TGTGCCAGCAGTGAAGGGAGGGTCGATAGCAATCAGCCCCAGCATTTT. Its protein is CASSEGRVDSNQPQHF.